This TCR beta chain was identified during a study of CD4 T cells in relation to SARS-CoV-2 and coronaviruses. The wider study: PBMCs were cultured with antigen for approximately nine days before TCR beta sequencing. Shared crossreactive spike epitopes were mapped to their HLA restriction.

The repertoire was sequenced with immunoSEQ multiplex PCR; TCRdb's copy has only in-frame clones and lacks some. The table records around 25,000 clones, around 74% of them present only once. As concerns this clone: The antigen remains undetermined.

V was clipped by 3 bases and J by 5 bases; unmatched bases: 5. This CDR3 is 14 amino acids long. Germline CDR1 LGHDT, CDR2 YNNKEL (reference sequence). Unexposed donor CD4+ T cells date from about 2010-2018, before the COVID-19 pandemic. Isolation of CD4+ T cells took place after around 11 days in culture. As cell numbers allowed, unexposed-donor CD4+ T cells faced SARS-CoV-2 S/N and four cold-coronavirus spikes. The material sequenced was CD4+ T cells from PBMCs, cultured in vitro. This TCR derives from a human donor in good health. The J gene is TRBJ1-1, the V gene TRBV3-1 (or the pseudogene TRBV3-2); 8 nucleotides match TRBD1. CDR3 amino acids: CASSHGQGGTEAFF. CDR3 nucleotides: TGTGCCAGCAGCCATGGACAGGGCGGGACTGAAGCTTTCTTT.